The source of this T cell receptor (beta chain) is a study of T cell clones after liver transplantation. Study summary: TCRbeta sequencing after a pre-transplant mixed lymphocyte reaction identified graft-donor-reactive clones, later tracked in post-transplant blood. Three of the eight recipients were HCV-positive; the rest had non-autoimmune, non-viral transplant indications. At least one year of complete immunosuppression withdrawal without enzymes over twice normal defined tolerance.

The assay was immunoSEQ multiplex PCR, and TCRdb's table has in-frame clones only and misses some. The sample has under 130,000 clones, approximately 79% seen once; the top ten hold roughly 3.1%. The V end lost 5 bases, the J end lost 6 bases, and 14 bases lay between the germline ends. This CDR3 contains 14 residues. Germline values: CDR1 MNHEY, CDR2 SMNVEV (reference sequence). This sequence was found in a human patient who received a liver transplant. Some T cells may be graft donor cells. Material: CD4+ T cells from blood, obtained approximately 43 months after liver transplant. The gene calls are TRBV27 and TRBJ1-5; a weak D match, TRBD1 (5 bases). The CDR3 DNA sequence: TGTGCCAGCAGTCCACAGCAGGGAGGTCAGCCCCAGCATTTT. It translates to CASSPQQGGQPQHF.